Below, 9 T cell receptor beta chains from the same sample are listed, as sequenced in a study of T cell responses to AZD1222 COVID-19 vaccine. The method was immunoSEQ multiplex PCR; TCRdb's version includes in-frame clones alone and lacks a portion of them. The sample has about 130,000 clones, 85% to 95% seen once; the top ten hold around 7.1%. The source material was peripheral blood, sampled 28 days after the second AZD1222 dose. The receptors originated from an adult who received the AZD1222 COVID-19 vaccine.

The chain recombines TRBV24-1 with TRBJ2-2, with a possible D match to TRBD1 (5 bases). Germline V lookup: CDR1 KGHDR, CDR2 SFDVKD. CDR3 size: 16 residues. Trimming shortened V by 4 bases and J by 1 base, and 12 bases separated the two germline ends. CDR3 in DNA: TGTGCCACCAGTGACGTCGGGCAGGGGAACACCGGGGAGCTGTTTTTT. The encoded protein is CATSDVGQGNTGELFF.

This chain connects TRBV5-8 to TRBJ2-7, with D unclear. V dropped 5 bases and J dropped 1 base, with 13 bases sitting between them. Germline V CDR1 and CDR2: SGHTS, YDEGEE. The CDR3 is made up of 14 amino acids. CDR3 DNA: TGTGCCAGCAGGACCAGGAAAGGGTCCTACGAGCAGTACTTC. Residues: CASRTRKGSYEQYF.

This chain links TRBV4-2 with TRBJ1-1, with a weak D call TRBD1 (5 bases). CDR1 and CDR2 (germline): LGHNA, YNFKEQ. V was pared by 1 base and J by 8 bases, with 23 bases between. This CDR3 has 17 amino acids. CDR3 nucleotides: TGTGCCAGCAGCCAAGCCAAGGACACAGGAACTACCGGGGAAGCTTTCTTT. This sequence encodes CASSQAKDTGTTGEAFF.

This clone was seen once. The V gene is TRBV28, the J gene TRBJ1-1; no definite D call. The ends were cut back, 3 bases at V and 0 bases at J, with 14 bases in the middle. The CDR3 runs to 16 residues. Germline CDR1 is MDHEN and CDR2 is SYDVKM. CDR3 protein: CASSLVGDIMNTEAFF. CDR3 nucleotide sequence: TGTGCCAGCAGTTTGGTCGGGGATATCATGAACACTGAAGCTTTCTTT.

The chain couples TRBV27 to TRBJ1-1, with D possibly matching TRBD1 (6 bases). The V gene's germline CDR1 is MNHEY and CDR2 SMNVEV (reference sequence). This CDR3 is 15 amino acids long. Trimming took 2 bases from V and 5 from J, leaving 15 bases between them. Written as DNA, the CDR3 is TGTGCCAGCAGTTTAAGGCCCGCCAGGGGAACTGAAGCTTTCTTT. Residues: CASSLRPARGTEAFF.

The rearrangement uses TRBV6-5 and TRBJ1-3, with a weak D call TRBD1 (5 bases). Between the trimmed V and J ends, which lost 6 bases and 2 bases, there was a span of 14 bases. The CDR3 is 15 amino acids. Looked up from germline, CDR1 is MNHEY and CDR2 is SVGAGI. The CDR3, as DNA: TGTGCCAGCAGGGAGGGCACAGGAACTGGAAACACCATATATTTT. It specifies CASREGTGTGNTIYF.

This clone was seen a few times. V is TRBV14 and J is TRBJ1-2; a possible D gene is TRBD1 (6 bases). V shed 4 bases and J shed 4 bases, with 16 bases lying between them. Germline V lookup: CDR1 SGHDN, CDR2 FVKESK. The CDR3 contains 15 residues. This CDR3 reads CASSPSGGGAYGYTF. The CDR3 nucleotides are TGTGCCAGCAGCCCCAGTGGAGGGGGGGCCTATGGCTACACCTTC.

The chain carries TRBV5-1 and TRBJ1-2, with D possibly TRBD1 on 6 matching bases. V gave up 1 base and J gave up 3 bases, with 13 bases separating them. The CDR3 sequence is 15 residues long. CDR1 and CDR2 from the germline V gene are SGHRS and YFSETQ. The CDR3 region has the DNA TGCGCCAGCAGCTTGTCCAACAGGGTGGACTATGGCTACACCTTC. Amino acid sequence: CASSLSNRVDYGYTF.

Regarding this clone: At one boundary the junction diverges from the germline segment, which might be a read error. The chain combines TRBV29-1 with TRBJ1-1, with D possibly TRBD1 on 5 matching bases. Germline V CDR1 and CDR2: SQVTM, ANQGSEA. The CDR3 contains 13 residues. The CDR3 DNA reads TGCAGCATTGAAGGGACGGTGAACACTGAAGCTTTCTTT. Translation gives CSIEGTVNTEAFF.